One and the same sample provided the 7 T cell receptor beta chains below, sequenced in a study of lung T cells in sarcoidosis with Löfgren's syndrome. One entry per CDR3 protein, called by TCRdb with MiXCR from the reads. Of 60,000 to 70,000 distinct CDR3 sequences in the sample, 21% were seen once. What was sequenced was CD4+ T cells from PBMCs. Receptors were obtained from a human donor with sarcoidosis (Löfgren's syndrome or another form), or a control subject (not recorded which).

This clonotype has just a few counts. The rearrangement links TRBV5-4 to TRBJ1-1, with 9 bases fitting TRBD1. Trimming cost V 3 bases and J 0 bases; bases outside gene matches: 9. CDR1 is SGHNT, CDR2 YYREEE, per germline (reference sequence). The CDR3 extends over 17 amino acids. The CDR3, as DNA: TGTGCCAGCAGCTCGAACAGGGGGCGGATTATGAACACTGAAGCTTTCTTT. This codes for CASSSNRGRIMNTEAFF.

The chain links TRBV7-3 to TRBJ2-1, with D uncertain. Trimming cost V 2 bases and J 8 bases, with 7 bases left between them. Germline-derived CDR1 and CDR2 are SGHTA and FQGTGA. This CDR3 region has 12 residues. The CDR3 coding sequence is TGTGCCAGCAGCTTATCCCCGGATGAGCAGTTCTTC. Protein product: CASSLSPDEQFF. The whole variable domain, remainder taken from reference TRBV7-3 and TRBJ2-1, is GAGVSQTPSNKVTEKGKYVELRCDPISGHTALYWYRQSLGQGPEFLIYFQGTGAADDSGLPNDRFFAVRPEGSVSTLKIQRTERGDSAVYLCASSLSPDEQFFGPGTRLTVL.

This clonotype was observed a handful of times. V is TRBV7-9 and J is TRBJ1-5; no reliable D call. CDR3 size: 11 residues. V lost 8 bases and J 7 bases, leaving 9 bases between the germline ends. CDR1 is SEHNR and CDR2 is FQNEAQ in the germline V gene (reference sequence). The CDR3 loop reads CASGDRQPQHF. In nucleotides, the CDR3 is TGTGCCAGCGGAGATAGACAGCCCCAGCATTTT. The complete variable domain, with remaining parts taken from reference TRBV7-9 and TRBJ1-5, reads DTGVSQNPRHKITKRGQNVTFRCDPISEHNRLYWYRQTLGQGPEFLTYFQNEAQLEKSRLLSDRFSAERPKGSFSTLEIQRTEQGDSAMYLCASGDRQPQHFGDGTRLSIL.

CDR3 sequence: CASSAGPGTSGGPFKFF. As DNA, the CDR3 is TGTGCCAGCAGCGCCGGACCCGGGACTAGCGGGGGGCCGTTCAAGTTCTTC. J is TRBJ2-1 and V is TRBV5-6; 15 bases align to TRBD2. V shed 4 bases, J shed 14 bases, and the junction held 16 bases outside the gene matches. The CDR3 is 17 amino acids. Germline values: CDR1 SGHDT, CDR2 YYEEEE.

This clonotype was detected ten times or more. The genes are TRBV7-6 and TRBJ2-7; tentatively, D is TRBD1 (6 bases). Germline V gene data show CDR1 as SGHVS and CDR2 as FNYEAQ. Trimming shortened V by 5 bases and J by 1 base, and 12 bases separated the two germline ends. This CDR3 has 14 residues. The CDR3 loop is CASSTTQGSYEQYF. CDR3 in DNA: TGTGCCAGCAGCACTACGCAGGGGTCCTACGAGCAGTACTTC.

This clonotype has a count of ten or more. J is TRBJ1-1 and V is TRBV6-1, with a possible D match to TRBD1 (5 bases). Between the trimmed V and J ends, which lost 6 bases and 6 bases, there was a span of 23 bases. The CDR3 length is 16 residues. Germline loops: CDR1 MNHNS, CDR2 SASEGT. CDR3 DNA: TGTGCCAGCAGCCAGAAACCGACTGGGGTAGGGGCTGAAGCTTTCTTT. It is translated as CASSQKPTGVGAEAFF.

In its sample, this clonotype was seen many times. V and J are TRBV6-1 and TRBJ2-7; perhaps TRBD1 as D (6 bases). V lost 10 bases, J lost 2 bases, and 18 bases lay in between. The CDR3 has 14 amino acids. Germline CDR1 MNHNS, CDR2 SASEGT. In nucleotides, the CDR3 is TGTGCCACATCCCAGGGACACGGGCCCTACGAGCAGTACGTC. Amino acid sequence: CATSQGHGPYEQYV.